This T cell receptor beta chain came from a study of blood T cell repertoires in COVID-19. V was cut by 2 bases and J by 7 bases, with 12 bases left in between. The germline CDR1 and CDR2 sequences are LGHNA and YNFKEQ. CDR3 length: 14 residues. TCRdb keeps only in-frame clones here, not all; method: immunoSEQ multiplex PCR. The sample comprises 150,000 to 200,000 clones, approximately 90% of which are singletons, and around 4% rests with the top ten. The clonotype comes from a woman aged 25 to 39 with acute or convalescent COVID-19. The sequenced sample consisted of peripheral blood. The chain has TRBV4-2 and TRBJ2-1; D may be TRBD1 (6 bases). Written as DNA, the CDR3 is TGTGCCAGCAGCCAAAGGTCGCAGGGGAATGAGCAGTTCTTC. This translates into CASSQRSQGNEQFF.